These T cell receptor beta chains were read from a single sample in a study of OX40 agonist ivuxolimab in advanced cancers. Data came from immunoSEQ multiplex PCR; TCRdb stores just in-frame clones and leaves some out. Of 48,000 or so clones in the sample, about three quarters were seen once. The sample consisted of CD4+ or CD8+ T cells sorted from blood, taken in a trial of the OX40 agonist ivuxolimab. These receptors all come from an adult with an advanced solid tumor such as melanoma, head and neck, liver or kidney cancer. CDR3s include the opening cysteine and the closing phenylalanine or tryptophan. D genes are given only for firm matches. Not all rows give a size; the values are once, few, many and, for expanded clones, a class.

D gene	V gene	J gene	clone size	CDR3 DNA	CDR3 protein
-	TRBV27	TRBJ2-1	-	TGTGCCAGCAGTTTGCAACAGGGCGTAGATGAGCAGTTCTTC	CASSLQQGVDEQFF
-	TRBV5-1	TRBJ1-5	-	TGCGCCAGCAGCTTGCTAGGGGGGCGTAATCAGCCCCAGCATTTT	CASSLLGGRNQPQHF
-	TRBV7-8	TRBJ2-7	once	TGTGCCAGCAGCCGCGGCCGCCCCTCCTACGAGCAGTACTTC	CASSRGRPSYEQYF
-	TRBV23-1	TRBJ2-1	-	TGCGCCAGCAGTCAATCAGTACATGAGCAGTTCTTC	CASSQSVHEQFF
TRBD1	TRBV10-1	TRBJ2-7	-	TGCGCCAGCAGTGAGTCCGGGACAGTGAGCTACGAGCAGTACTTC	CASSESGTVSYEQYF
-	TRBV4-3	TRBJ2-1	-	TGCGCCAGCAGCCAAGAACTCTGGCAGGTAGACAATGAGCAGTTCTTC	CASSQELWQVDNEQFF
TRBD1	TRBV5-6	TRBJ2-7	-	TGTGCCAGTGGGGGGACAGGGCTAGGCGAGCAGTACTTC	CASGGTGLGEQYF
TRBD2	TRBV5-1	TRBJ2-5	once	TGCGCCAGCAGCTACCGAGGATGGCGGGAGGGCCAGGAGACCCAGTACTTC	CASSYRGWREGQETQYF
-	TRBV6-5	TRBJ1-2	-	TGTGCCAGCAGTTACGCCAAGGACACAAATGGCTACACCTTC	CASSYAKDTNGYTF
-	TRBV5-6	TRBJ2-7	-	TGTGCCAGCAGCTTAGGACAGCTGGAGCAGTACTTC	CASSLGQLEQYF
-	TRBV5-8	TRBJ1-1	-	TGTGCCAGCAGCTTGCGGACCGTTGAAGCTTTCTTT	CASSLRTVEAFF
-	TRBV30	TRBJ1-6	few	TGTGCCTGGAGTCGGGTAGATTGGGCAGTAGGTTCACCCCTCCACTTT	CAWSRVDWAVGSPLHF
-	TRBV6-5	TRBJ1-4	few	TGTGCCAGCAGTCTTAGGCGGATTAATGAAAAACTGTTTTTT	CASSLRRINEKLFF
-	TRBV9	TRBJ2-5	-	TGTGCCAGCAGCACGACAGCACAAGAGACCCAGTACTTC	CASSTTAQETQYF
-	TRBV19	TRBJ1-1	-	TGTGCCAGTAGTCCACTCGGGGAGAAGGGGAACACTGAAGCTTTCTTT	CASSPLGEKGNTEAFF
TRBD2	TRBV5-1	TRBJ2-1	-	TGCGCCAGCAGCTCACAGGGACTAGCGGGAGGTGAGGAGCAGTTCTTC	CASSSQGLAGGEEQFF
-	TRBV2	TRBJ2-7	-	TGTGCCAGTCAGGACACCTACGAGCAGTACTTC	CASQDTYEQYF
TRBD1	TRBV19	TRBJ2-2	once	TGTGCCAGTAGTCGATGGGACAGCAACACCGGGGAGCTGTTTTTT	CASSRWDSNTGELFF